This T cell receptor (beta chain) was identified during a study of patients and donors after allogeneic stem cell transplantation. The CDR3 consists of 13 residues. Trimming removed 5 bases at V and 6 bases at J, with 11 bases between. Germline V CDR1 and CDR2: MNHNS, SASEGT. TCRdb re-called the RT-PCR reads with MiXCR, one entry per CDR3 protein. The table shows some 960,000 distinct CDR3 sequences, with 18% occurring only once. There are a few counts of this clonotype. The chain links TRBV6-1 to TRBJ2-1; D not certain. What was sequenced was blood, either unsorted or a sorted T cell fraction (not recorded which). This TCR was sampled from a human donor who was either an allogeneic HSCT recipient or a stem cell or donor lymphocyte infusion donor (not recorded which). It is not recorded whose cells these are; they may come from a transplant donor. CDR3: CASSKTEINEQFF. The CDR3 DNA follows: TGTGCCAGCAGTAAAACTGAAATCAATGAGCAGTTCTTC.